This TCR beta chain was observed in a study of T cells after yellow fever vaccination. Findings of the study overall: Clones from primary vaccination mostly reappeared after the booster (around 96% CD4, 88% CD8).

The table lists this clonotype with many counts. Its target is unknown. One entry per CDR3 protein, called by TCRdb with MiXCR from the 5' RACE reads. In the table there are a few hundred thousand distinct CDR3 sequences, 9.5% to 15% of which are singletons. Trimming cost V 6 bases and J 1 base, with 13 bases left between them. This CDR3 contains 13 residues. Per germline, CDR1 GTSNPN and CDR2 SVGIG (reference sequence). The source is a young man who received the YFV17D yellow fever vaccine. This chain uses TRBV30 with TRBJ2-7; tentatively, D is TRBD1 or TRBD2 (5 bases each). The sample here was CD4+ T cells sorted from PBMCs, taken 15 days after the yellow fever booster vaccination. The CDR3: CACHRDGSYEQYF. CDR3 nucleotides: TGTGCCTGTCACCGGGACGGATCCTACGAGCAGTACTTC. Combining the CDR3 with reference TRBV30 and TRBJ2-7 gives the whole variable domain SQTIHQWPATLVQPVGSPLSLECTVEGTSNPNLYWYRQAAGRGLQLLFYSVGIGQISSEVPQNLSASRPQDRQFILSSKKLLLSDSGFYLCACHRDGSYEQYFGPGTRLTVT.